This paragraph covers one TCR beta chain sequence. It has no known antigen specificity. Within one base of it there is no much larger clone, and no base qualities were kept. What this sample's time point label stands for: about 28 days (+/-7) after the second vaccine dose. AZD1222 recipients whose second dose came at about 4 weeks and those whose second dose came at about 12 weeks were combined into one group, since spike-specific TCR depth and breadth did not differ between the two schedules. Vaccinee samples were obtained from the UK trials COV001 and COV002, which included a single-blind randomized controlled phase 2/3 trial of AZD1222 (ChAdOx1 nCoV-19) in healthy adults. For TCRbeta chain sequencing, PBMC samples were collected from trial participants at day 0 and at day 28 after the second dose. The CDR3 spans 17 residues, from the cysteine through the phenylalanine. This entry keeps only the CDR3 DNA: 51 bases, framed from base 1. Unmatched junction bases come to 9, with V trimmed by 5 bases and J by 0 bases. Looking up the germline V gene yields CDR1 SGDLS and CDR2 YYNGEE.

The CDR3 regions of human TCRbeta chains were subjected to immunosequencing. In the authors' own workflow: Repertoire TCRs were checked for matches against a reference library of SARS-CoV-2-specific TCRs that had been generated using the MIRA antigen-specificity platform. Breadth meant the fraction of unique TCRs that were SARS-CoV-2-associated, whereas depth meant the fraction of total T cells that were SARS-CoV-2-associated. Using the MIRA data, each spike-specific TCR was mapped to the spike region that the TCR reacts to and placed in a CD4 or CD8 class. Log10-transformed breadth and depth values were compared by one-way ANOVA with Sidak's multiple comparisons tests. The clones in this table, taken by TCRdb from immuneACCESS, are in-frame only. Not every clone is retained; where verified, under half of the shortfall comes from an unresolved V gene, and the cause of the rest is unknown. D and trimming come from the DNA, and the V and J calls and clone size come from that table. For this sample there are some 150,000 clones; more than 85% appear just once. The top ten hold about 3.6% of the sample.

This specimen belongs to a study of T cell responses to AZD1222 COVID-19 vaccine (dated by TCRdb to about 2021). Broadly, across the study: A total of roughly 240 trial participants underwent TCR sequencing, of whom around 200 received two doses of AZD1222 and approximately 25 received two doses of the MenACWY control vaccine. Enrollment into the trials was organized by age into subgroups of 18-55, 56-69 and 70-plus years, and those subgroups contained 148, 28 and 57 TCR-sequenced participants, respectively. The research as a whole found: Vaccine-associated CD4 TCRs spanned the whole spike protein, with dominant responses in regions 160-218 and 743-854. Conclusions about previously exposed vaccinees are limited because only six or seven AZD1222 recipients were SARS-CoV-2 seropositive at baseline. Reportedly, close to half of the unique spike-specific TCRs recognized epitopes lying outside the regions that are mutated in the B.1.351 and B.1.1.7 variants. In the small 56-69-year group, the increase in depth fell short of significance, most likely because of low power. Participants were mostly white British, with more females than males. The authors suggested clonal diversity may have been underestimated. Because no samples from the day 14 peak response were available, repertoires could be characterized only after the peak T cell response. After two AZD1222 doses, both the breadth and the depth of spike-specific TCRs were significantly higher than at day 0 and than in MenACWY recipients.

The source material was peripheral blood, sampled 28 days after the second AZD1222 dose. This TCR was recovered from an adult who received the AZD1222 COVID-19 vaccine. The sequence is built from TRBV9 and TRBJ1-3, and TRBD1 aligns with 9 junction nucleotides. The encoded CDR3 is CASSAGTGRYSGNTIYF. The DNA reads TGTGCCAGCAGTGCCGGGACAGGGCGATACTCTGGAAACACCATATATTTT.